The T cell receptor (beta chain) described here comes from a study of blood T cells in healthy people across ages. Primers used in a second PCR of about 6 to 11 cycles were a sample-barcoded 5' primer and a J-beta primer mix. No fewer than 2.5 million CDR3-containing paired-end reads came from each sample. TCRdb itself ran the 5' RACE reads through MiXCR, one entry per CDR3 protein. The sample includes about 2 million distinct CDR3 sequences, roughly 49% seen only once; the top ten take around 2.1%. About this clonotype itself: Its target is unknown. The junction shows a germline mismatch at one end, possibly a read error.

Notes on the study in general: With unsorted PBMCs, a conclusive comparison of naive versus antigen-experienced cells was not possible. In the absence of known donor CMV status, changes in expanded clonotypes were possibly confounded. Naive CD4+ cell counts and diversity both ran higher in long-lived than in aged donors.

From germline, CDR1 is LGHNA and CDR2 YSLEER. The CDR3 sequence is 18 residues long. The chain links TRBV4-3 to TRBJ1-1; D is unclear. This TCR was recovered from a woman aged 40 to 50 in good health. Sequences were obtained from blood. This chain's CDR3 is CDSSPSDLSARSNTEAFF. CDR3 bases: TGCGACAGCAGCCCCTCGGACCTGAGCGCTAGGTCGAACACTGAAGCTTTCTTT.